The text below deals with one TCR beta chain. The data belong to a study of blood T cell repertoires in COVID-19. V was clipped by 0 bases and J by 6 bases, with 14 bases between them. Looked up from germline, CDR1 is SNHLY and CDR2 is FYNNEI. CDR3 length equals 15 residues. Libraries were prepared by immunoSEQ multiplex PCR; TCRdb keeps only in-frame clonotypes and omits some of them. The data show a few hundred thousand clones, approximately 85% seen once. Sequenced material: peripheral blood. The J gene is TRBJ1-2, the V gene TRBV2; D remains ambiguous. The receptor was derived from a man between 50 and 59 years old with active or convalescent COVID-19. The CDR3 protein is CASSEASGGVDGYTF. The CDR3 DNA follows: TGTGCCAGCAGTGAAGCGAGTGGCGGAGTAGATGGCTACACCTTC. The complete variable domain, with remaining parts taken from reference TRBV2 and TRBJ1-2, reads EPEVTQTPSHQVTQMGQEVILRCVPISNHLYFYWYRQILGQKVEFLVSFYNNEISEKSEIFDDQFSVERPDGSNFTLKIRSTKLEDSAMYFCASSEASGGVDGYTFGSGTRLTVV.